This entry lists 27 T cell receptor beta chains sequenced from one sample in a study of human thymus T cells. Resections removed during corrective heart surgery provided the thymus tissue used. TCRdb keeps only in-frame clones here, not all; method: immunoSEQ multiplex PCR. The sample includes about 78,000 clones, roughly 96% of them seen just once. The sample comprised thymus tissue. The receptors were gathered from a boy less than two years old with a congenital heart defect but otherwise immunologically healthy.

V gene TRBV30 combines with J gene TRBJ2-4; perhaps D is TRBD1 or TRBD2 (5 bases each). The CDR3 has 12 amino acids. The V gene lost 1 base and the J gene lost 8 bases, with 9 bases spanning the gap. Germline CDR1 and CDR2: GTSNPN and SVGIG (reference sequence). CDR3 nucleotides: TGTGCCTGGAGTGAAAGGGGAGACATTCAGTACTTC. It is translated as CAWSERGDIQYF. The full variable domain, in which reference TRBV30 and TRBJ2-4 provide the parts outside the CDR3, is SQTIHQWPATLVQPVGSPLSLECTVEGTSNPNLYWYRQAAGRGLQLLFYSVGIGQISSEVPQNLSASRPQDRQFILSSKKLLLSDSGFYLCAWSERGDIQYFGAGTRLSVL.

V gene TRBV27 combines with J gene TRBJ2-3; D is unclear. The CDR3 runs to 12 residues. V gave up 9 bases and J gave up 6 bases, with 13 bases separating them. In germline, CDR1 is MNHEY, CDR2 SMNVEV (reference sequence). The CDR3 protein is CASKIAGDTQYF. The CDR3 DNA follows: TGTGCCAGTAAAATAGCTGGTGATACGCAGTATTTT.

This chain links TRBV19 with TRBJ2-1; 10 positions match TRBD2. The CDR3 is made up of 14 amino acids. CDR1 LNHDA and CDR2 SQIVND come from the germline V gene (reference sequence). The ends lost 8 bases at V and 3 bases at J; junction bases unmatched: 4. This CDR3 reads CASRTSGVYNEQFF. CDR3 DNA sequence: TGTGCCAGTCGAACTAGCGGGGTCTACAATGAGCAGTTCTTC.

The chain couples TRBV6-5 to TRBJ1-5; tentatively, D is TRBD1 (5 bases). The CDR3 spans 15 residues. CDR1 is MNHEY and CDR2 is SVGAGI in the germline V gene. Trimming pared 5 bases from V and 7 bases from J, leaving 18 bases between. DNA of the CDR3: TGTGCCAGCAGTCCCCCATATAGCCCAGGGCAGCCCCAGCATTTT. Encoded protein: CASSPPYSPGQPQHF.

This sequence joins TRBV27 and TRBJ1-1; 7 bases align to TRBD1. Germline V CDR1 and CDR2: MNHEY, SMNVEV (reference sequence). This CDR3 has 21 residues. J was trimmed by 1 base and V by 4 bases; bases with no gene match: 24. CDR3 loop: CASSSIQGRNGESRSNTEAFF. Written as DNA, the CDR3 is TGTGCCAGCAGTTCAATACAGGGGAGGAACGGCGAATCAAGGTCGAACACTGAAGCTTTCTTT.

This chain joins TRBV10-3 and TRBJ2-3, with D unclear. CDR3 length: 22 amino acids. The V gene's germline CDR1 is ENHRY and CDR2 SYGVKD. V was pared by 4 bases and J by 0 bases, with 32 bases between. CDR3 sequence (DNA): TGTGCCATCAGTGTCATCGAGGATTCTCTAGTTTTTCCAATCACTAGCACAGATACGCAGTATTTT. Translation gives CAISVIEDSLVFPITSTDTQYF.

V usage is TRBV19 and J usage is TRBJ1-2, with D unclear. The CDR3 loop spans 16 amino acids. V dropped 1 base and J dropped 5 bases, with 17 bases sitting between them. Germline V gene data show CDR1 as LNHDA and CDR2 as SQIVND (reference sequence). The CDR3 nucleotides are TGTGCCAGTAGTATAGGGGTTCGGGCACCTTATTATGGCTACACCTTC. Encoded protein: CASSIGVRAPYYGYTF.

This clone was observed a single time. The CDR3 region has the DNA TGTGCCAGCAGCTTGGAAAGGGGGCGCTCCTACGAGCAGTACTTC. Encoded protein: CASSLERGRSYEQYF. The chain is built from TRBV7-2 and TRBJ2-7; 7 bases align to TRBD1. CDR1 and CDR2 (germline): SGHTA, FQGNSA. The CDR3 loop spans 15 amino acids. J was trimmed by 0 bases and V by 3 bases; bases with no gene match: 5.

This chain joins TRBV2 and TRBJ2-4, with 8 bases fitting TRBD1. The CDR3 consists of 15 residues. Unmatched junction bases numbered 6, after V lost 8 bases and J lost 0 bases. Germline CDR1 reads SNHLY; CDR2 reads FYNNEI. CDR3 in amino acids: CASGSTGVAKNIQYF. The DNA for the CDR3 is TGTGCCAGCGGATCGACAGGGGTAGCCAAAAACATTCAGTACTTC.

V is TRBV7-3 and J is TRBJ2-1, with a weak D call TRBD2 (6 bases). The V gene lost 4 bases and the J gene lost 8 bases, with 15 bases spanning the gap. CDR1 and CDR2 from the germline V gene are SGHTA and FQGTGA. This CDR3 is 14 amino acids long. CDR3 DNA sequence: TGTGCCAGCAGCTCGCGGGACTCTACGGATGAGCAGTTCTTC. Translated: CASSSRDSTDEQFF.

CDR3 in DNA: TGCGCCAGCAGCTTGGAGCTAGCGGGGGGGCTGATTAACCCCTACGAGGGCACAGATACGCAGTATTTT. This translates into CASSLELAGGLINPYEGTDTQYF. The chain has TRBV5-1 and TRBJ2-3; 12 nucleotides match TRBD2. V lost 0 bases to trimming and J lost 1 base; unmatched junction nucleotides: 21. Germline-derived CDR1 and CDR2 are SGHRS and YFSETQ. This CDR3 is built from 23 residues.

This chain connects TRBV11-3 to TRBJ1-2, with 7 bases fitting TRBD1. This CDR3 has 15 amino acids. V lost 1 base to trimming and J lost 7 bases; unmatched junction nucleotides: 9. From germline, CDR1 is SGHNT and CDR2 YENEEA. The CDR3 spells CASSLGLAGGLGYTF. Written as DNA, the CDR3 is TGTGCCAGCAGCTTAGGGCTGGCAGGGGGGCTTGGCTACACCTTC.

This chain connects TRBV5-1 to TRBJ2-7; TRBD1 aligns across 7 bases. The CDR3 runs to 16 residues. Trimming removed 4 bases from V and 0 bases from J; junction bases left unmatched: 10. Germline loops: CDR1 SGHRS, CDR2 YFSETQ. CDR3 amino acids: CASSRHTGASSYEQYF. The CDR3 DNA is TGCGCCAGCAGCAGACACACAGGGGCCAGCTCCTACGAGCAGTACTTC.

The chain employs TRBV5-1 and TRBJ2-1; 11 nucleotides agree with TRBD2. This CDR3 has 16 amino acids. The junction had 2 bases not matched to a gene; V was cut back by 0 bases and J by 3 bases. Germline CDR1 SGHRS, CDR2 YFSETQ. Here the CDR3 DNA reads TGCGCCAGCAGCTTGGCGGGGACTAGCGGCTACAATGAGCAGTTCTTC. It specifies CASSLAGTSGYNEQFF. The whole variable domain, filled in from reference TRBV5-1 and TRBJ2-1, reads KAGVTQTPRYLIKTRGQQVTLSCSPISGHRSVSWYQQTPGQGLQFLFEYFSETQRNKGNFPGRFSGRQFSNSRSEMNVSTLELGDSALYLCASSLAGTSGYNEQFFGPGTRLTVL.

The rearrangement links TRBV7-2 to TRBJ2-2; possibly TRBD2 for D (6 bases). Trimming took 5 bases from V and 1 from J, leaving 20 bases between them. The CDR3 is made up of 18 amino acids. In germline, CDR1 is SGHTA, CDR2 FQGNSA. CDR3 nucleotides: TGTGCCAGCAGCATAAAAGCCTGTCTAGCGCGGAACACCGGGGAGCTGTTTTTT. Translating gives CASSIKACLARNTGELFF.

V usage is TRBV15 and J usage is TRBJ2-7; 7 nucleotides line up with TRBD1. Trimming cost V 6 bases and J 9 bases; bases outside gene matches: 8. The CDR3 spans 12 residues. Germline V gene sequence: CDR1 LNHNV, CDR2 YYDKDF (reference sequence). CDR3 nucleotide sequence: TGTGCCACCAGTTCCAGGGGGTCGGGGCAGTACTTC. This codes for CATSSRGSGQYF.

The gene calls are TRBV5-8 and TRBJ2-1, with D tentatively TRBD1 or TRBD2 (5 bases each). Trimming stripped 8 bases from V and 2 bases from J, with 11 bases between. CDR1 SGHTS and CDR2 YDEGEE come from the germline V gene. This CDR3 is 13 amino acids long. For the CDR3, the DNA is TGTGCCAGTACAGGACTTCCCTACAATGAGCAGTTCTTC. The encoded protein is CASTGLPYNEQFF.

The chain combines TRBV10-3 with TRBJ2-1; 7 positions match TRBD2. The CDR3 sequence is 10 residues long. The germline V gene has CDR1 ENHRY and CDR2 SYGVKD. V was pared by 10 bases and J by 13 bases, with 7 bases of the junction left unmatched. The CDR3 loop reads CATGDYFQFF. The CDR3 bases are TGTGCCACCGGGGACTACTTCCAGTTCTTC.

The gene calls are TRBV7-3 and TRBJ2-5; no reliable D call. This CDR3 contains 15 residues. Germline values: CDR1 SGHTA, CDR2 FQGTGA. Trimming took off 7 bases at V and 2 bases at J, with 17 bases between the two ends. DNA of the CDR3: TGTGCCAGCAACGGGCCCTTTCCGAATCAAGAGACCCAGTACTTC. Translated, it gives CASNGPFPNQETQYF.

This chain links TRBV4-3 with TRBJ2-2, with TRBD2 matching 8 bases. Germline V CDR1 and CDR2: LGHNA, YSLEER. CDR3 length: 20 residues. The V segment lost 0 bases and the J segment 0 bases; nucleotides outside the gene matches: 12. The CDR3 is CASSQDRWGVRGANTGELFF. CDR3 DNA sequence: TGCGCCAGCAGCCAAGATCGGTGGGGTGTGCGGGGGGCGAACACCGGGGAGCTGTTTTTT.

The V gene is TRBV6-5, the J gene TRBJ1-2; D unresolved. V lost 0 bases and J 5 bases, leaving 13 bases between the germline ends. Germline-derived CDR1 and CDR2 are MNHEY and SVGAGI. The CDR3 runs 15 residues. The CDR3 reads CASSYSPTFSYGYTF. CDR3 coding DNA: TGTGCCAGCAGTTACTCCCCGACGTTCTCGTATGGCTACACCTTC.

This clone showed up just once. The chain combines TRBV10-3 with TRBJ1-1; the D gene is possibly TRBD1 (5 bases). V gave up 0 bases and J gave up 3 bases, with 8 bases separating them. In germline, CDR1 is ENHRY, CDR2 SYGVKD. This CDR3 comprises 14 residues. The CDR3 here is CAISESGGDTEAFF. Written as DNA, the CDR3 is TGTGCCATCAGTGAGTCTGGGGGGGACACTGAAGCTTTCTTT.

This clone was seen only once. V gene TRBV20-1 combines with J gene TRBJ2-7; no reliable D call. Trimming cost V 6 bases and J 7 bases, with 13 bases left between them. CDR3 length: 11 residues. Germline V gene sequence: CDR1 DFQATT, CDR2 SNEGSKA (reference sequence). CDR3 in amino acids: CSARRGWEQYF. The CDR3 nucleotides are TGCAGTGCCCGTCGCGGTTGGGAGCAGTACTTC.

The rearrangement joins TRBV6-5 to TRBJ1-1; D remains unclear. From germline, CDR1 is MNHEY and CDR2 SVGAGI. The CDR3 is made up of 16 amino acids. The V end lost 2 bases, the J end lost 0 bases, and 13 bases lay between the germline ends. The CDR3 protein is CASSYRGGRMNTEAFF. The CDR3 DNA reads as TGTGCCAGCAGTTACCGGGGAGGGAGGATGAACACTGAAGCTTTCTTT.

V gene TRBV6-6 combines with J gene TRBJ2-5, with 8 bases fitting TRBD2. In germline, CDR1 is MNHNY, CDR2 SVGAGI (reference sequence). The CDR3 consists of 13 residues. The V and J ends lost 4 bases and 3 bases, in that order; junction bases with no gene match: 1. CDR3 nucleotides: TGTGCCAGCAGTTTACTAGCGGAAGAGACCCAGTACTTC. Its protein is CASSLLAEETQYF.

CDR3 amino acids: CASSPRQPQLKTYEQYF. The CDR3 nucleotides are TGTGCCAGCTCACCGCGACAGCCCCAACTTAAAACATACGAGCAGTACTTC. The chain combines TRBV18 with TRBJ2-7; perhaps TRBD1 as D (5 bases). The germline V gene has CDR1 KGHSH and CDR2 LQKENI. The CDR3 consists of 17 residues. Trimming left V 3 bases short and J 4 bases short, with 22 bases between.

This chain joins TRBV6-5 and TRBJ1-2; D is unclear. Germline V gene sequence: CDR1 MNHEY, CDR2 SVGAGI. CDR3 size: 11 residues. The V end was cut by 4 bases, the J end by 7 bases, with 7 bases between. As DNA, the CDR3 is TGTGCCAGCAGTTGTCTGGGTGGCTACACCTTC. Residues: CASSCLGGYTF.